These 27 T cell receptor beta chains were sequenced from one sample in a study of T-cell memory formation after mild COVID-19. Via MiXCR, TCRdb re-called the 5' RACE reads, giving one row per CDR3 protein. The table shows some 600,000 distinct CDR3 sequences, with roughly 17% occurring only once. Sequenced material: PBMCs or a T cell subset sorted from them (not recorded which). The source is an adult woman who had mild COVID-19 (a few samples of this study predate the infection). Cell type and time point are not known.

V usage is TRBV5-1 and J usage is TRBJ1-5; 10 nucleotides match TRBD1. V was clipped by 5 bases and J by 6 bases; unmatched bases: 8. Germline CDR1 and CDR2: SGHRS and YFSETQ. CDR3 length equals 15 residues. CDR3 protein: CASSFGTGEGQPQHF. CDR3 nucleotide sequence: TGCGCCAGCAGTTTCGGGACAGGGGAGGGTCAGCCCCAGCATTTT.

This clonotype appeared a few times. The CDR3 here is CASSPRLARTDTQYF. The CDR3 DNA reads TGCGCCAGCAGCCCAAGACTAGCCCGCACAGATACGCAGTATTTT. This rearrangement joins TRBV5-1 to TRBJ2-3, with 7 bases matching TRBD2. The CDR3 contains 15 residues. After removal of 4 bases from V and 1 base from J, the junction contained 6 bases not matched to a gene. Germline V lookup: CDR1 SGHRS, CDR2 YFSETQ.

This chain connects TRBV5-6 to TRBJ2-3, with unresolved D. This CDR3 is built from 14 residues. V lost 7 bases and J lost 5, with 17 bases in between. The germline gives CDR1 SGHDT, CDR2 YYEEEE. The CDR3 loop is CASGMTAYRDTQYF. CDR3 coding DNA: TGTGCCAGCGGGATGACGGCCTACCGAGATACGCAGTATTTT.

The chain has TRBV12-3 or TRBV12-4 and TRBJ1-2; 8 bases are shared with TRBD1. Trimming removed 11 bases from V and 1 base from J; junction bases left unmatched: 9. This CDR3 spans 14 amino acids. The CDR3 nucleotides are TGTGCCTCCGCACAGGGGGAGCTTAACTATGGCTACACCTTC. Residues: CASAQGELNYGYTF.

This clonotype has only a few counts. The chain is built from TRBV29-1 and TRBJ2-7, with 9 bases fitting TRBD2. The CDR3 is made up of 13 amino acids. The V segment lost 5 bases and the J segment 0 bases; nucleotides outside the gene matches: 2. Germline V lookup: CDR1 SQVTM, CDR2 ANQGSEA. The DNA for the CDR3 is TGCAGCGTTCGGACTAGCGCCTCCTACGAGCAGTACTTC. Translated: CSVRTSASYEQYF.

The chain has TRBV6-2 or TRBV6-3 and TRBJ1-2, with D perhaps TRBD1 (5 bases). This CDR3 has 14 residues. Looked up from germline, CDR1 is MNHEY and CDR2 is SVGEGT. V lost 1 base and J lost 3, with 9 bases in between. CDR3 amino acids: CASSYFRGDYGYTF. For the CDR3, the DNA is TGTGCCAGCAGTTACTTCAGAGGGGACTATGGCTACACCTTC.

This clonotype was found a few times. The rearrangement links TRBV6-5 to TRBJ2-7; possibly TRBD1 or TRBD2 for D (5 bases each). V was shortened by 7 bases and J by 1 base, with 11 bases between the two germline ends. CDR1 and CDR2 from the germline V gene are MNHEY and SVGAGI. The CDR3 consists of 13 residues. CDR3 protein: CASMGVVSYEQYF. For the CDR3, the DNA is TGTGCCAGCATGGGGGTCGTTTCCTACGAGCAGTACTTC.

The CDR3 protein is CASSRRGPEAEAFF. Here the CDR3 DNA reads TGTGCCAGCAGCAGAAGGGGCCCCGAGGCTGAAGCTTTCTTT. The chain recombines TRBV9 with TRBJ1-1; D might be TRBD1 (5 bases). The CDR3 is 14 amino acids. V lost 4 bases and J lost 6, with 16 bases in between. Germline V lookup: CDR1 SGDLS, CDR2 YYNGEE.

The V gene is TRBV18, the J gene TRBJ2-6; D is ambiguous. The germline gives CDR1 KGHSH, CDR2 LQKENI. Deletions cut 3 bases from V and 4 bases from J, with 10 bases between. The CDR3 runs 15 residues. CDR3 in amino acids: CASSPWVDGANVLTF. The CDR3 nucleotides are TGTGCCAGCTCACCCTGGGTAGACGGGGCCAACGTCCTGACTTTC.

V usage is TRBV5-1 and J usage is TRBJ1-1, with a possible D match to TRBD1 (6 bases). V lost 1 base and J 2 bases, leaving 12 bases between the germline ends. The CDR3 runs 15 residues. CDR1 SGHRS and CDR2 YFSETQ come from the germline V gene. CDR3 loop: CASSLRGGANTEAFF. CDR3 coding DNA: TGCGCCAGCAGCTTGCGAGGGGGTGCCAACACTGAAGCTTTCTTT.

The sample holds a few counts of this clonotype. This chain connects TRBV5-1 to TRBJ1-3, with D tentatively TRBD1 (5 bases). Looked up from germline, CDR1 is SGHRS and CDR2 is YFSETQ. The CDR3 sequence is 17 residues long. Trimming took 3 bases from V and 0 from J, leaving 16 bases between them. CDR3 in DNA: TGCGCCAGCAGCTCGCCCGGGGGTTTCTTCTCTGGAAACACCATATATTTT. Amino acids: CASSSPGGFFSGNTIYF.

This clonotype was seen a handful of times. The V and J genes are TRBV25-1 and TRBJ2-5; TRBD2 matches 7 bases. The germline V gene encodes CDR1 MGHDK and CDR2 SYGVNS. CDR3 size: 16 residues. Trimming cost V 1 base and J 3 bases; bases outside gene matches: 8. CDR3 DNA: TGTGCCAGCAGTGAATGGAGCGGGGCGGCGAAAGAGACCCAGTACTTC. Translation: CASSEWSGAAKETQYF.

This clonotype was observed a handful of times. The V call is TRBV2, the J call TRBJ2-2; no definite D call. V was cut by 6 bases and J by 5 bases, with 4 bases left in between. The CDR3 is 11 residues long. Germline values: CDR1 SNHLY, CDR2 FYNNEI. The CDR3 DNA reads as TGTGCCAGCAGCTGGACCGGGGAGCTGTTTTTT. Its protein is CASSWTGELFF.

This chain connects TRBV30 to TRBJ1-4; TRBD1 might be the D (6 bases). Trimming cost V 5 bases and J 3 bases, with 10 bases left between them. The CDR3 is made up of 13 amino acids. Germline CDR1 is GTSNPN and CDR2 is SVGIG (reference sequence). CDR3 loop: CAWGQWSNEKLFF. DNA for the CDR3: TGTGCCTGGGGACAGTGGTCTAATGAAAAACTGTTTTTT.

The chain is built from TRBV29-1 and TRBJ1-4; 9 bases match TRBD1. Germline V gene lookup returns CDR1 SQVTM and CDR2 ANQGSEA. Losses at the gene ends were 6 bases for V and 6 bases for J; bases not matched to a gene: 5. The CDR3 runs 13 residues. The CDR3 nucleotides read TGCAGCGTCCCCGGGACAGGGTATGAAAAACTGTTTTTT. Encoded protein: CSVPGTGYEKLFF.

The chain is built from TRBV9 and TRBJ2-7; D uncertain. The CDR3 has 14 amino acids. V was pared by 0 bases and J by 0 bases, with 7 bases between. Germline V CDR1 and CDR2: SGDLS, YYNGEE. CDR3 nucleotide sequence: TGTGCCAGCAGCGTAGCGACAACCTCCTACGAGCAGTACTTC. Residues: CASSVATTSYEQYF.

This clonotype was picked up a small number of times. The chain employs TRBV7-2 and TRBJ2-2; a possible D gene is TRBD2 (5 bases). This CDR3 has 15 residues. The V end was cut by 1 base, the J end by 4 bases, with 10 bases between. Germline CDR1 SGHTA, CDR2 FQGNSA. CDR3 residues: CASSLVGSPTGELFF. The CDR3 nucleotides read TGTGCCAGCAGCTTAGTAGGGAGTCCCACCGGGGAGCTGTTTTTT. The whole variable domain, filled in from reference TRBV7-2 and TRBJ2-2, reads GAGVSQSPSNKVTEKGKDVELRCDPISGHTALYWYRQSLGQGLEFLIYFQGNSAPDKSGLPSDRFSAERTGGSVSTLTIQRTQQEDSAVYLCASSLVGSPTGELFFGEGSRLTVL.

This chain uses TRBV6-1 with TRBJ1-3; 9 bases are a match to TRBD1. This CDR3 is built from 16 residues. The germline V gene has CDR1 MNHNS and CDR2 SASEGT. V lost 5 bases, J lost 7 bases, and 12 bases stayed unmatched. CDR3 loop: CASSPTTGGLSNTIYF. CDR3 DNA sequence: TGTGCCAGCAGTCCAACAACAGGGGGCCTTTCGAACACCATATATTTT.

The genes are TRBV25-1 and TRBJ2-7; D not certain. The V and J ends lost 3 bases and 3 bases respectively, with 18 bases between them. CDR1 is MGHDK, CDR2 SYGVNS, per germline. This CDR3 has 16 residues. CDR3 sequence (DNA): TGTGCCAGCAGTGATAAATGGAGAGATAGTTACTACGAGCAGTACTTC. Translation gives CASSDKWRDSYYEQYF.

The rearrangement links TRBV6-1 to TRBJ1-1; D remains ambiguous. Deletions cut 4 bases from V and 0 bases from J, with 3 bases between. CDR1 is MNHNS and CDR2 is SASEGT in the germline V gene. The CDR3 length is 12 residues. CDR3 sequence reads: CASSAMNTEAFF. The DNA of the CDR3 is TGTGCCAGCAGTGCAATGAACACTGAAGCTTTCTTT.

The CDR3 coding sequence is TGTGCCAGCAGCCCCCTGGCGGGTAGCAATCAGCCCCAGCATTTT. Its protein product is CASSPLAGSNQPQHF. This chain links TRBV5-5 with TRBJ1-5; D is unclear. V was cut by 4 bases and J by 0 bases, with 11 bases left in between. CDR1 is SGHKS and CDR2 is YYEKEE in the germline V gene (reference sequence). The CDR3 totals 15 residues.

This clonotype was seen only a few times. This chain uses TRBV15 with TRBJ1-2; no definite D call. This CDR3 contains 14 residues. Germline CDR1 LNHNV, CDR2 YYDKDF (reference sequence). Between the trimmed V and J ends, which lost 6 bases and 3 bases, there was a span of 14 bases. CDR3 in DNA: TGTGCCACCAGAGAAACGGGCCTCGACTATGGCTACACCTTC. This gives the protein CATRETGLDYGYTF.

This sequence joins TRBV27 and TRBJ1-2, with TRBD1 matching over 8 bases. From germline, CDR1 is MNHEY and CDR2 SMNVEV (reference sequence). The length of the CDR3 is 14 residues. The V segment lost 5 bases and the J segment 10 bases; nucleotides outside the gene matches: 12. The CDR3 region has the DNA TGTGCCAGCAGTCAGCGGACAGGGCCAGGGTACTACACCTTC. Protein: CASSQRTGPGYYTF.

In this sample, this clonotype turned up a few times. This chain links TRBV29-1 with TRBJ2-1; D unclear. The V end lost 2 bases, the J end lost 8 bases, and 4 bases lay between the germline ends. The germline V gene encodes CDR1 SQVTM and CDR2 ANQGSEA. The CDR3 is made up of 10 amino acids. CDR3 sequence reads: CSVEQYEQFF. The CDR3 nucleotides are TGCAGCGTTGAACAGTATGAGCAGTTCTTC.

This clonotype has just a few counts. The V and J genes are TRBV6-2 or TRBV6-3 and TRBJ1-5; possibly TRBD1 for D (5 bases). The CDR3 contains 14 residues. Trimming removed 8 bases at V and 3 bases at J, with 14 bases between. The germline gives CDR1 MNHEY, CDR2 SVGEGT. DNA of the CDR3: TGTGCCAGCGGAGGGGCCCTCGACAATCAGCCCCAGCATTTT. This encodes CASGGALDNQPQHF.

The chain has TRBV7-8 and TRBJ1-6; D call uncertain. This CDR3 has 13 amino acids. Germline V CDR1 and CDR2: SGHVS, FQNEAQ. V shed 1 base and J shed 8 bases, with 6 bases lying between them. The CDR3 loop reads CASSLGWDSPLHF. DNA of the CDR3: TGTGCCAGCAGCTTAGGGTGGGATTCACCCCTCCACTTT.

The chain carries TRBV27 and TRBJ2-1; perhaps TRBD2 as D (7 bases). This CDR3 is 15 amino acids long. Looked up from germline, CDR1 is MNHEY and CDR2 is SMNVEV (reference sequence). The germline V and J ends were trimmed by 2 bases and 8 bases, with 16 bases remaining between them. For the CDR3, the DNA is TGTGCCAGCAGTTTACCTCGGGGGGCGTGGGATGAGCAGTTCTTC. This sequence encodes CASSLPRGAWDEQFF.